A single sample is the source of the 21 T cell receptor beta chains below, sequenced in a study of blood T cell repertoires in COVID-19. This table comes from immunoSEQ multiplex PCR, and its TCRdb copy is limited to in-frame clones, with some not included. The sample includes 200,000 to 250,000 clones, about 83% of them seen just once. The sample taken for sequencing was peripheral blood. These receptors originate from a man aged 50 or older with active or convalescent COVID-19.

As DNA, the CDR3 is TGCGCCAGCAGCTTTAGGGGGCCTGGAAACACCATATATTTT. This translates into CASSFRGPGNTIYF. The chain recombines TRBV5-1 with TRBJ1-3; 7 bases fit TRBD1. Germline V gene sequence: CDR1 SGHRS, CDR2 YFSETQ. V gave up 2 bases and J gave up 2 bases; unmatched junction bases: 1. The CDR3 contains 14 residues.

The rearrangement links TRBV5-1 to TRBJ1-6; 11 positions agree with TRBD1. Per germline, CDR1 SGHRS and CDR2 YFSETQ. V was clipped by 0 bases and J by 8 bases; unmatched bases: 4. There are 16 residues in the CDR3. CDR3 loop: CASSLAGQGAYSPLHF. The CDR3 coding sequence is TGCGCCAGCAGCTTGGCCGGACAGGGGGCATATTCACCCCTCCACTTT.

V usage is TRBV2 and J usage is TRBJ2-5; 8 bases match TRBD2. Trimming cost V 5 bases and J 8 bases; bases outside gene matches: 7. CDR3 size: 13 residues. Germline-derived CDR1 and CDR2 are SNHLY and FYNNEI. The CDR3 nucleotides read TGTGCCAGCAGTTTCCGGGGGGGTGATACCCAGTACTTC. This encodes CASSFRGGDTQYF.

The CDR3 DNA is TGCGCCAGCAGTTTCGGACTAACTCAAGAGACCCAGTACTTC. It codes for CASSFGLTQETQYF. The chain recombines TRBV5-1 with TRBJ2-5, with a weak D call TRBD2 (6 bases). CDR3 size: 14 residues. Trimming left V 5 bases short and J 2 bases short, with 13 bases between. CDR1 and CDR2 from the germline V gene are SGHRS and YFSETQ.

V usage is TRBV5-1 and J usage is TRBJ1-2; unclear D gene. Germline V gives CDR1 SGHRS, CDR2 YFSETQ. This CDR3 is built from 13 residues. Trimming cost V 4 bases and J 4 bases, with 11 bases left between them. The CDR3 reads CASSITELYGYTF. The CDR3 region has the DNA TGCGCCAGCAGCATTACAGAACTCTATGGCTACACCTTC.

The CDR3 region is CAISESTDFDYTF. The CDR3 nucleotides are TGTGCCATCAGTGAGTCGACAGATTTTGACTACACCTTC. The rearrangement links TRBV10-3 to TRBJ1-2; D may be TRBD1 (5 bases). CDR1 is ENHRY and CDR2 is SYGVKD in the germline V gene. V was cut by 0 bases and J by 10 bases, with 12 bases left in between. The CDR3 covers 13 residues.

This clone was detected once. The chain employs TRBV6-5 and TRBJ2-5; possibly TRBD1 for D (5 bases). V was cut by 0 bases and J by 7 bases, with 12 bases left in between. Germline V CDR1 and CDR2: MNHEY, SVGAGI. The CDR3 spans 14 residues. DNA for the CDR3: TGTGCCAGCAGTTACTCGTGGGGCCGGGTGACCCAGTACTTC. Protein: CASSYSWGRVTQYF.

The rearrangement links TRBV12-3 or TRBV12-4 to TRBJ1-1; D gene ambiguous. This CDR3 has 12 residues. The V gene lost 7 bases and the J gene lost 3 bases, with 9 bases spanning the gap. CDR3 region: CASTQRDTEAFF. CDR3 in DNA: TGTGCCAGCACTCAGAGGGACACTGAAGCTTTCTTT.

This sequence joins TRBV6-1 and TRBJ1-4; the D gene is possibly TRBD1 (5 bases). The CDR3 runs 15 residues. Trimming took off 6 bases at V and 7 bases at J, with 18 bases between the two ends. Per germline, CDR1 MNHNS and CDR2 SASEGT. The CDR3 DNA reads TGTGCCAGCAGCTATGAGGGGCGCGGGGGTGAAAAACTGTTTTTT. Its translation: CASSYEGRGGEKLFF.

The sample holds one count of this clone. The genes are TRBV10-3 and TRBJ1-1; tentatively, D is TRBD1 (6 bases). V was clipped by 10 bases and J by 2 bases, with 14 bases between them. Germline V CDR1 and CDR2: ENHRY, SYGVKD. This CDR3 has 13 residues. The CDR3 spells CASVGHINTEAFF. CDR3 in DNA: TGTGCCAGCGTGGGACACATCAACACTGAAGCTTTCTTT.

The genes are TRBV5-6 and TRBJ1-1; TRBD1 agrees at 11 bases. This CDR3 is 15 amino acids long. CDR1 is SGHDT and CDR2 is YYEEEE in the germline V gene. V gave up 1 base and J gave up 6 bases; unmatched junction bases: 5. The CDR3 nucleotides read TGTGCCAGCAGCTTGAACGGACAGGGGGCCGCTGAAGCTTTCTTT. Translated: CASSLNGQGAAEAFF.

This clone was seen a single time. The chain combines TRBV29-1 with TRBJ1-1; D gene ambiguous. V lost 1 base and J lost 6, with 12 bases in between. Germline V gene data show CDR1 as SQVTM and CDR2 as ANQGSEA. The CDR3 sequence is 13 residues long. The CDR3 sequence is CSVEGSPSSEAFF. The CDR3 bases are TGCAGCGTTGAAGGTTCGCCAAGCTCTGAAGCTTTCTTT.

The V call is TRBV6-5, the J call TRBJ2-7; tentatively, D is TRBD2 (6 bases). V was clipped by 11 bases and J by 7 bases, with 12 bases between them. CDR1 MNHEY and CDR2 SVGAGI come from the germline V gene. The CDR3 is made up of 10 amino acids. The chain's CDR3 is CAGGATEQYF. DNA for the CDR3: TGTGCCGGCGGGGCGACTGAGCAGTACTTC.

This chain uses TRBV10-3 with TRBJ1-1; D not certain. V was cut by 4 bases and J by 2 bases, with 11 bases left in between. The CDR3 consists of 14 residues. Germline assignment: CDR1 ENHRY and CDR2 SYGVKD. The CDR3 loop is CAISVGVVNTEAFF. DNA of the CDR3: TGTGCCATCAGTGTCGGAGTTGTTAACACTGAAGCTTTCTTT.

This clone was seen a single time. The chain carries TRBV5-4 and TRBJ2-1; 8 bases line up with TRBD2. The CDR3 spans 16 residues. Germline V gene data show CDR1 as SGHNT and CDR2 as YYREEE (reference sequence). J lost 8 bases, V lost 2 bases, and 12 bases had no gene match. The chain's CDR3 is CASSLLAGGAGDEQFF. The CDR3 nucleotides are TGTGCCAGCAGCTTACTTGCGGGAGGAGCGGGCGATGAGCAGTTCTTC.

The chain couples TRBV29-1 to TRBJ2-5, with 9 bases fitting TRBD1. J lost 5 bases, V lost 6 bases, and 10 bases had no gene match. The CDR3 is 14 amino acids. Germline-derived CDR1 and CDR2 are SQVTM and ANQGSEA. The CDR3 reads CSVNTGGGGETQYF. The CDR3 bases are TGCAGCGTGAACACAGGGGGCGGTGGGGAGACCCAGTACTTC.

The J gene is TRBJ1-4, the V gene TRBV30, with 12 bases lining up with TRBD1. Germline assignment: CDR1 GTSNPN and CDR2 SVGIG (reference sequence). The CDR3 length is 16 residues. V lost 3 bases to trimming and J lost 7 bases; unmatched junction nucleotides: 9. The chain's CDR3 is CAWSIGTGGRREKLFF. Written as DNA, the CDR3 is TGTGCCTGGAGCATCGGGACAGGGGGCCGGCGTGAAAAACTGTTTTTT.

The rearrangement links TRBV12-5 to TRBJ1-2; the match to TRBD1 covers 12 bases. CDR1 and CDR2 from the germline V gene are LGHNT and FRNRAP. The ends lost 1 base at V and 4 bases at J; junction bases unmatched: 4. This CDR3 is 16 amino acids long. CDR3 protein: CASGLGDRGLGYGYTF. The CDR3 DNA reads as TGTGCTAGTGGTTTGGGGGACAGGGGGCTGGGCTATGGCTACACCTTC.

This clone was recorded once. Additional DNA sequences in this sample encode the identical CDR3. The chain's CDR3 is CASSPPDSYGYTF. The CDR3 DNA is TGTGCCAGCTCACCACCAGACTCCTATGGCTACACCTTC. The chain is built from TRBV18 and TRBJ1-2; no clear D. This CDR3 region has 13 residues. Germline V lookup: CDR1 KGHSH, CDR2 LQKENI. Trimming left V 0 bases short and J 4 bases short, with 6 bases between.

This chain links TRBV14 with TRBJ1-6; tentatively, D is TRBD1 (6 bases). The germline CDR1 and CDR2 sequences are SGHDN and FVKESK. The CDR3 runs to 17 residues. Trimming removed 4 bases from V and 5 bases from J, with 18 bases in between. The CDR3 coding sequence is TGTGCCAGCAGCCGTTTTAGGGGGTCGGGGAATAATTCACCCCTCCACTTT. It yields the protein CASSRFRGSGNNSPLHF.

The genes are TRBV29-1 and TRBJ2-5, with TRBD2 as a possible D gene (6 bases). The germline CDR1 and CDR2 sequences are SQVTM and ANQGSEA. The V gene lost 0 bases and the J gene lost 7 bases, with 12 bases spanning the gap. This CDR3 comprises 13 residues. CDR3 DNA sequence: TGCAGCGTTGAAGATGGGGGGTACGGGACCCAGTACTTC. This encodes CSVEDGGYGTQYF.